What follows are 18 T cell receptor beta chains derived from one specimen sequenced in a study of identical twins. TCRdb re-called the 5' RACE reads through MiXCR, storing one row per CDR3 protein. Altogether 550,000 to 800,000 distinct CDR3 sequences are present, around 7.5% being singletons, with the ten largest covering 1.6%. The same data also contributed to another study, on yellow fever vaccine responses in identical twins.

Sequencing was carried out using PBMCs. These receptors were obtained from a young woman in good health.

This clonotype was detected only a few times. The chain joins TRBV29-1 to TRBJ2-3; D is unclear. This CDR3 spans 13 amino acids. CDR1 and CDR2 from the germline V gene are SQVTM and ANQGSEA. V dropped 4 bases and J dropped 0 bases, with 8 bases sitting between them. The CDR3 nucleotides read TGCAGCGTTGGCAGTCCTAGCACAGATACGCAGTATTTT. This codes for CSVGSPSTDTQYF.

This clonotype was seen at least ten times. This rearrangement joins TRBV29-1 to TRBJ2-5; 8 bases map to TRBD2. V gave up 6 bases and J gave up 4 bases; unmatched junction bases: 13. CDR1 and CDR2 (germline): SQVTM, ANQGSEA. This CDR3 has 15 amino acids. CDR3 bases: TGCAGCGTCTCTTATTTAGCGGGAACGGGAGAGACCCAGTACTTC. It is translated as CSVSYLAGTGETQYF.

This clonotype was recorded many times. This rearrangement joins TRBV14 to TRBJ1-1, with D hard to call. The ends were cut back, 4 bases at V and 6 bases at J, with 15 bases in the middle. This CDR3 has 14 amino acids. Germline CDR1 and CDR2: SGHDN and FVKESK. The CDR3 protein is CASSLNGGKSEAFF. The CDR3 DNA reads as TGTGCCAGCAGCCTTAATGGTGGGAAGTCTGAAGCTTTCTTT.

This clonotype appeared a few times. J is TRBJ2-7 and V is TRBV11-2; 12 bases map to TRBD2. The CDR3 extends over 15 amino acids. V trimming: 5 bases; J trimming: 3 bases; junction bases outside the gene matches: 5. From germline, CDR1 is SGHAT and CDR2 FQNNGV. Here the CDR3 DNA reads TGTGCCAGCAGCAAACTAGCGGGAGGAGACTACGAGCAGTACTTC. This translates into CASSKLAGGDYEQYF. Variable domain in full (rest from reference TRBV11-2 and TRBJ2-7): EAGVAQSPRYKIIEKRQSVAFWCNPISGHATLYWYQQILGQGPKLLIQFQNNGVVDDSQLPKDRFSAERLKGVDSTLKIQPAKLEDSAVYLCASSKLAGGDYEQYFGPGTRLTVT.

The rearrangement uses TRBV12-5 and TRBJ2-2; TRBD2 matches 8 bases. The trim removed 1 base at V and 5 bases at J, leaving 12 bases unmatched. Germline V gives CDR1 LGHNT, CDR2 FRNRAP. CDR3 length equals 18 residues. The CDR3 DNA follows: TGTGCTAGTGGTTTGGCCCCCCGGAGCGGGAGTTGGACCGGGGAGCTGTTTTTT. Residues: CASGLAPRSGSWTGELFF.

This clonotype has more than one count but fewer than ten. As DNA, the CDR3 is TGTGCCATCAGTGAATTTCAGAGCACAGATACGCAGTATTTT. Translation: CAISEFQSTDTQYF. V usage is TRBV10-3 and J usage is TRBJ2-3, with unresolved D. This CDR3 contains 14 residues. Trimming took 3 bases from V and 0 from J, leaving 7 bases between them. Germline V gene data show CDR1 as ENHRY and CDR2 as SYGVKD.

This clonotype showed up just a few times. The gene calls are TRBV12-3 or TRBV12-4 and TRBJ1-4; unclear D gene. CDR3 length: 14 amino acids. V was cut by 6 bases and J by 8 bases, with 16 bases left in between. CDR3 sequence: CASRTREAWEKLFF. CDR3 nucleotides: TGTGCCAGCAGGACTAGGGAGGCGTGGGAAAAACTGTTTTTT.

Many counts were recorded for this clonotype. The chain links TRBV3-1 to TRBJ1-5; D perhaps matches TRBD1 (5 bases). This CDR3 has 15 amino acids. Germline V lookup: CDR1 LGHDT, CDR2 YNNKEL (reference sequence). Trimming took 0 bases from V and 4 from J, leaving 10 bases between them. This chain's CDR3 is CASSQDRQKNQPQHF. Here the CDR3 DNA reads TGTGCCAGCAGCCAAGATAGACAGAAAAATCAGCCCCAGCATTTT.

This clonotype was recorded a few times. The rearrangement links TRBV10-3 to TRBJ2-1; 9 bases are shared with TRBD2. The length of the CDR3 is 16 residues. V was pared by 3 bases and J by 7 bases, with 10 bases of the junction left unmatched. Germline-derived CDR1 and CDR2 are ENHRY and SYGVKD. Written as DNA, the CDR3 is TGTGCCATCAGTGATCTTCTGGCGGGGGGGGGAAATGAGCAGTTCTTC. As protein: CAISDLLAGGGNEQFF.

The table lists this clonotype with a few counts. The chain recombines TRBV15 with TRBJ2-1; D is unclear. The CDR3 spans 13 residues. V was pared by 6 bases and J by 8 bases, with 14 bases between. Per germline, CDR1 LNHNV and CDR2 YYDKDF (reference sequence). The CDR3 protein is CATSKGYFDEQFF. CDR3 nucleotide sequence: TGTGCCACCAGTAAGGGCTACTTCGATGAGCAGTTCTTC.

The rearrangement uses TRBV3-1 and TRBJ1-1; TRBD1 is a possible D gene (5 bases). CDR3 length equals 15 residues. V was cut by 2 bases and J by 8 bases, with 18 bases left in between. Germline CDR1 is LGHDT and CDR2 is YNNKEL (reference sequence). The chain's CDR3 is CASSQPSRRGPEAFF. The CDR3 DNA reads as TGTGCCAGCAGCCAACCCTCCCGGCGGGGACCCGAAGCTTTCTTT.

This chain joins TRBV28 and TRBJ1-5; 8 bases match TRBD1. There are 16 residues in the CDR3. Germline CDR1 is MDHEN and CDR2 is SYDVKM. J lost 9 bases, V lost 2 bases, and 12 bases had no gene match. CDR3 in DNA: TGTGCCAGCAGTTTACGCCTGACAGGGGTAGAGTGGCCCCAGCATTTT. Residues: CASSLRLTGVEWPQHF.

At least ten counts were recorded for this clonotype. The rearrangement joins TRBV3-1 to TRBJ2-3; D might be TRBD2 (5 bases). From germline, CDR1 is LGHDT and CDR2 YNNKEL (reference sequence). CDR3 length: 13 residues. V lost 7 bases and J lost 0, with 8 bases in between. The DNA of the CDR3 is TGTGCCAGCATGAAGCGGAGCACAGATACGCAGTATTTT. Encoded protein: CASMKRSTDTQYF.

The chain joins TRBV7-2 to TRBJ2-1; D uncertain. The CDR3 sequence is 17 residues long. Trimming took off 8 bases at V and 8 bases at J, with 28 bases between the two ends. In germline, CDR1 is SGHTA, CDR2 FQGNSA. The DNA for the CDR3 is TGTGCCAGCCCATACCGCCTCACCAGGTTTTTGTTCGATGAGCAGTTCTTC. Protein: CASPYRLTRFLFDEQFF.

This clonotype was counted at least ten times. V is TRBV12-3 or TRBV12-4 and J is TRBJ2-1; no clear D gene. The CDR3 consists of 13 residues. Deletions cut 3 bases from V and 8 bases from J, with 11 bases between. The CDR3 DNA follows: TGTGCCAGCAGTTTCGGCCTGAGCGATGAGCAGTTCTTC. Its translation is CASSFGLSDEQFF.

This clonotype was counted only a few times. The chain is built from TRBV3-1 and TRBJ1-1, with 10 positions matching TRBD1. Germline V lookup: CDR1 LGHDT, CDR2 YNNKEL (reference sequence). The CDR3 runs to 14 residues. V was clipped by 3 bases and J by 11 bases; unmatched bases: 9. CDR3 sequence (DNA): TGTGCCAGCAGCCATGGGACAGGGGAGGTGTCGGCTTTCTTT. This codes for CASSHGTGEVSAFF.

There are a few counts of this clonotype. The chain couples TRBV24-1 to TRBJ2-3; unclear D gene. The CDR3 runs 15 residues. Between the trimmed V and J ends, which lost 1 base and 5 bases, there was a span of 12 bases. Germline loops: CDR1 KGHDR, CDR2 SFDVKD. The CDR3 region has the DNA TGTGCCACCAGTGATTTCCGGGCTCTGGGAGATACGCAGTATTTT. It translates to CATSDFRALGDTQYF.

This clonotype occurred a few times. The chain uses TRBV2 and TRBJ2-7; no firm D call. The CDR3 contains 12 residues. V shed 9 bases and J shed 1 base, with 10 bases lying between them. The V gene's germline CDR1 is SNHLY and CDR2 FYNNEI. CDR3 DNA sequence: TGTGCCAGTCAGGAGCTATCCTACGAGCAGTACTTC. Translation gives CASQELSYEQYF.